This T cell receptor (beta chain) came from a study of control samples from healthy donors and cancer patients. Profiling relied on immunoSEQ multiplex PCR, and the TCRdb table lists in-frame clones only, not all of them. This sample has some 150,000 clones, with roughly 94% found just once. The clonotype comes from a man aged 55 to 70 with colorectal cancer. Material: PBMCs.

The CDR3 reads CASSQDQADYGYTF. The CDR3 DNA is TGTGCCAGCAGCCAAGATCAGGCGGACTATGGCTACACCTTC. The J gene is TRBJ1-2, the V gene TRBV3-1 (or the pseudogene TRBV3-2), with D uncertain. The CDR3 is 14 amino acids. Germline V gene sequence: CDR1 LGHDT, CDR2 YNNKEL (reference sequence). The ends were cut back, 0 bases at V and 3 bases at J, with 8 bases in the middle.